This T cell receptor (beta chain) was retrieved from a study of PD-1 blockade in mismatch repair-deficient tumors listed by TCRdb under 2017. About the full investigation: Between September 2013 and September 2016, the trial enrolled some 86 consecutive patients with approximately 13 mismatch repair-deficient cancer types, every one of whom had been previously treated and was progressing. Deep sequencing of TCR CDR3 regions was used to track tumor-associated T cell clones in peripheral blood of patients responding to PD-1 blockade. The study at large found these results: Clones residing in the tumor, which were often undetectable in blood before treatment, expanded quickly after pembrolizumab and then contracted, generally before radiologic responses.

For each enrolled patient, mismatch repair deficiency was established using either polymerase chain reaction or immunohistochemistry. TCR sequencing was performed for a few patients who responded to pembrolizumab therapy. The phase II trial prospectively evaluated PD-1 blockade with pembrolizumab in advanced mismatch repair-deficient cancers, independent of tissue of origin. Peripheral blood T cell samples were serially collected before and at multiple times after PD-1 blockade was started. Blood sampling times were reported as weeks after the first pembrolizumab dose. In the case of this clone: Its antigen remains unidentified. Base qualities are not at hand, and no much larger clone is one base apart.

Measured from the cysteine to the phenylalanine, the CDR3 is 13 residues long. Left in the record is the CDR3 DNA by itself, 39 bases read in frame from the first base. V is clipped by 3 bases and J by 3 bases, and the sequence between their germline boundaries is 9 bases long. Looking up the germline V gene yields CDR1 LGHNT and CDR2 FRNRAP. Library generation was performed with the immunoSEQ multiplex PCR assay. Here the immuneACCESS table is served through TCRdb, limited to in-frame sequences with V and J called. Missing clones are a known gap in these copies; in checked studies unresolved V genes cover under half, and the rest lacks a known reason. Counted in this sample were 100,000 to 150,000 clones; 70% to 90% of them appeared once. The biggest ten clones account for roughly 12% of the sample.

The source of this sequence is an adult with mismatch repair-deficient cancer. The sequences come from peripheral blood, collected 44 weeks after starting pembrolizumab. Recombination connected TRBV12-5 to TRBJ2-7; no confident D gene assignment can be made. CDR3 region: CASGFGKDYEQYF. The sequence in DNA is TGTGCTAGTGGTTTTGGCAAGGACTACGAGCAGTACTTC.